This TCR beta chain was recorded in a study of blood T cell repertoires in COVID-19. The CDR3 has 13 residues. Germline V CDR1 and CDR2: GTSNPN, SVGIG (reference sequence). V lost 2 bases to trimming and J lost 1 base, with 6 bases between them. TCRdb's table, derived via immunoSEQ multiplex PCR, lists solely in-frame clones and lacks some. Among 160,000 or so clones listed, roughly 87% were seen once. Categorization into cohorts depended on clinical history that participants reported. The chain carries TRBV30 and TRBJ1-5; D ambiguous. This clonotype originated in a human donor with acute COVID-19. The donor label of this sample is uncertain. Sequencing input: PBMCs or T cells enriched from blood (not recorded which). CDR3 in amino acids: CAWSLESNQPQHF. In DNA form, the CDR3 reads TGTGCCTGGAGTTTGGAGAGCAATCAGCCCCAGCATTTT. Variable domain in full (rest from reference TRBV30 and TRBJ1-5): SQTIHQWPATLVQPVGSPLSLECTVEGTSNPNLYWYRQAAGRGLQLLFYSVGIGQISSEVPQNLSASRPQDRQFILSSKKLLLSDSGFYLCAWSLESNQPQHFGDGTRLSIL.